A selection of T cell receptor beta chains follows, all from one sample in a study of T cell therapy after organ transplantation. Antigens for these TCRs are unknown. Repertoires were generated with immunoSEQ multiplex PCR, while TCRdb's copy carries only in-frame clones and drops some. The top ten hold around 8.7% of the sample, which has fewer than 25,000 clones, roughly four fifths seen once. The specimen was CD8+ T cells from blood, collected after autologous CMV-specific T cell therapy. The receptors here all came from a human patient who had received a solid organ transplant and had CMV disease. Some T cells could come from the graft donor. CDR3s include the opening cysteine and the closing phenylalanine or tryptophan. The order of the fields is clone size, V gene, J gene, CDR3 protein. Clone size appears in some rows only: once, few, many, or a class for an expanded clone.

clone_size: .; v_call: TRBV11-2; j_call: TRBJ2-7; cdr3_aa: CASSLLGEGRYEQYF
clone_size: .; v_call: TRBV19; j_call: TRBJ1-1; cdr3_aa: CASSIDLGGEDPVNTEAFF
clone_size: few; v_call: TRBV2; j_call: TRBJ2-7; cdr3_aa: CASSEDIPYEQYF
clone_size: .; v_call: TRBV27; j_call: TRBJ1-5; cdr3_aa: CASSLGTGGNQPQHF
clone_size: few; v_call: TRBV2; j_call: TRBJ2-7; cdr3_aa: CASLTNSYEQYF
clone_size: .; v_call: TRBV27; j_call: TRBJ1-1; cdr3_aa: CASSFLEGYTEAFF
clone_size: .; v_call: TRBV6-4; j_call: TRBJ1-2; cdr3_aa: CASSESGTGGYGYTF
clone_size: few; v_call: TRBV6-1; j_call: TRBJ1-1; cdr3_aa: CASSEGGQGGTEAFF
clone_size: .; v_call: TRBV11-2; j_call: TRBJ2-2; cdr3_aa: CASSLVGGGELFF
clone_size: .; v_call: TRBV6-4; j_call: TRBJ2-3; cdr3_aa: CASSDRPGLALPDTQYF
clone_size: .; v_call: TRBV7-9; j_call: TRBJ2-7; cdr3_aa: CASSFNPGQSSYEQYF
clone_size: .; v_call: TRBV4-1; j_call: TRBJ2-1; cdr3_aa: CASSPTETGVNEQFF
clone_size: .; v_call: TRBV6-4; j_call: TRBJ2-5; cdr3_aa: CASSDGTGDQETQYF
clone_size: .; v_call: TRBV20-1; j_call: TRBJ1-1; cdr3_aa: CSVEGTEAFF
clone_size: few; v_call: TRBV7-9; j_call: TRBJ2-7; cdr3_aa: CASSKEQGTPYEQYF